This T cell receptor (beta chain) emerged from a study of cytomegalovirus exposure and HLA in healthy donors. Points on this clone: What it binds is unknown.

The CDR3 is 15 amino acids. Between the trimmed V and J ends, which lost 1 base and 4 bases, there was a span of 12 bases. Germline CDR1 SGHRS, CDR2 YFSETQ. This cohort consisted of healthy bone marrow donors. Points from the study as a whole: 164 TCR beta chains were listed as cytomegalovirus-associated.

The PCR was carried out with 60 Vbeta primers and 13 Jbeta primers. Libraries were prepared by immunoSEQ multiplex PCR; TCRdb keeps only in-frame clonotypes and omits some of them. The table records about 150,000 clones, about 83% of them present only once. Material for sequencing was PBMCs. The TCR sequence derives from a girl aged 10 to 17 in good health and CMV-seropositive. The chain carries TRBV5-1 and TRBJ2-1; no reliable D call. For the CDR3, the DNA is TGCGCCAGCAGCTTGCTTGGAGCCGGGTACAATGAGCAGTTCTTC. Protein sequence: CASSLLGAGYNEQFF.